This is a list of T cell receptor beta chains from one sample in a study of shared clonotypes between healthy human individuals. Sequencing used immunoSEQ multiplex PCR; TCRdb keeps in-frame clones, though not all of them. The data contain approximately 720,000 clones, 72% of them singletons. The sample was memory CD4+ T cells sorted from blood. The receptors here all came from a woman aged 25 to 39 in good health. Both conserved end residues are part of each CDR3. D genes are given only for firm matches. Size tells how often a clone was seen (once, few, many) or the class of an expanded clone, and some rows leave it out.

clone_size j_call d_call v_call cdr3_aa cdr3_nt
- TRBJ1-1 - TRBV2 CASLRGWNTEAFF TGTGCCAGCCTTCGGGGGTGGAACACTGAAGCTTTCTTT
- TRBJ2-7 - TRBV7-8 CASSPGWGAEQYF TGTGCCAGCAGCCCTGGGTGGGGGGCAGAGCAGTACTTC
once TRBJ2-6 TRBD2 TRBV5-1 CASSQLAGAGANVLTF TGCGCCAGCAGCCAACTAGCGGGAGCTGGGGCCAACGTCCTGACTTTC
- TRBJ2-1 - TRBV5-4 CASSANNEQFF TGTGCCAGCAGCGCCAACAATGAGCAGTTCTTC
- TRBJ2-2 TRBD2 TRBV6-5 CASSYRRGDTGELFF TGTGCCAGCAGTTACCGCCGGGGGGACACCGGGGAGCTGTTTTTT
- TRBJ2-7 - TRBV25-1 CASSSKDSYEQYF TGTGCCAGCAGTTCTAAGGACAGCTACGAGCAGTACTTC
- TRBJ2-1 TRBD1 TRBV19 CASSILSGGSYNEQFF TGTGCCAGTAGTATATTATCAGGGGGATCCTACAATGAGCAGTTCTTC
few TRBJ1-2 TRBD1 TRBV11-2 CASSQGGQTVYGYTF TGTGCCAGCAGCCAAGGGGGACAGACCGTTTATGGCTACACCTTC
- TRBJ1-5 - TRBV6-1 CASSGREGNNQPQHF TGTGCCAGCAGCGGCCGGGAGGGGAACAATCAGCCCCAGCATTTT
- TRBJ2-4 - TRBV10-3 CAISGGDGENIQYF TGTGCCATCAGTGGCGGAGACGGGGAGAACATTCAGTACTTC
few TRBJ1-1 - TRBV9 CASSVDFSGEAFF TGTGCCAGCAGCGTAGATTTCTCGGGGGAAGCTTTCTTT
few TRBJ2-1 TRBD2 TRBV4-2 CASSQDPLAGGVLDEQFF TGTGCCAGCAGCCAAGATCCCCTAGCGGGAGGGGTCTTAGATGAGCAGTTCTTC
- TRBJ2-5 TRBD1 TRBV28 CASRQGGRETQYF TGTGCCAGCAGACAGGGGGGTAGAGAGACCCAGTACTTC
- TRBJ2-3 - TRBV7-2 CASSLGASARTDTQYF TGTGCCAGCAGCTTAGGGGCTAGTGCACGCACAGATACGCAGTATTTT
- TRBJ2-1 - TRBV9 CASSVEENEQFF TGTGCCAGCAGCGTAGAAGAGAATGAGCAGTTCTTC
- TRBJ2-3 TRBD1 TRBV6-5 CASRLGQGTDTQYF TGTGCCAGCAGACTTGGACAGGGGACAGATACGCAGTATTTT
once TRBJ2-1 - TRBV5-1 CASSQQGREQFF TGCGCCAGCAGCCAACAGGGACGAGAGCAGTTCTTC
few TRBJ2-5 - TRBV11-2 CASSLVRVGETQYF TGTGCCAGCAGCTTAGTGAGGGTTGGGGAGACCCAGTACTTC
- TRBJ1-3 - TRBV27 CASSYSRSGNTIYF TGTGCCAGCAGTTATAGCAGGTCTGGAAACACCATATATTTT
- TRBJ2-7 - TRBV28 CASSQTAGGYEQYF TGTGCCAGCAGCCAAACAGCTGGGGGCTACGAGCAGTACTTC